Listed below are T cell receptor beta chains from one sample, sequenced in a study of tumor-infiltrating lymphocytes in localized non-small cell lung cancer. Here immunoSEQ multiplex PCR was the method, and the copy in TCRdb shows in-frame clones only, minus some. The table lists roughly 12,000 clones, 55% to 75% of them singletons. Sequenced sample: lung tumor tissue. The receptors come from a human donor with non-small cell lung cancer. Each CDR3 is given with its conserved first and last residue. The order of the fields is clone size, V gene, D gene, J gene, CDR3 DNA, CDR3 protein. The D gene is left open where the match is weak. A row's size may be missing; if present it is once, few, many or a size class.

-,TRBV5-4,TRBD1,TRBJ1-1,TGTGCCAGCAGTCCCGGACAGGGGATGAACACTGAAGCTTTCTTT,CASSPGQGMNTEAFF
-,TRBV5-1,-,TRBJ2-2,TGCGCCAGCAGGCCAGTGCGTTTCCCCGGGGAGCTGTTTTTT,CASRPVRFPGELFF
few,TRBV14,-,TRBJ1-5,TGTGCCAGCAGCCAGCAGGGTGATCAGCCCCAGCATTTT,CASSQQGDQPQHF
large,TRBV4-2,TRBD1,TRBJ1-6,TGTGCCAGCAGCCCCAGACAGGGGGCAGGATCACCCCTCCACTTT,CASSPRQGAGSPLHF
few,TRBV6-5,-,TRBJ2-1,TGTGCCAGCAGTTACGCGGCACGCTACAATGAGCAGTTCTTC,CASSYAARYNEQFF
once,TRBV5-4,-,TRBJ1-1,TGTGCCAGCAGCCCTCTTGAGTTCACTGAAGCTTTCTTT,CASSPLEFTEAFF
-,TRBV11-3,-,TRBJ2-7,TGTGCCACCAAAAGGGACGGGGGGCGCCCCTACGAGCAGTACTTC,CATKRDGGRPYEQYF
-,TRBV4-1,TRBD1,TRBJ2-6,TGCGCCAGCAGCCGATTCTCAGGGGGCTCCCTCTCTGGGGCCAACGTCCTGACTTTC,CASSRFSGGSLSGANVLTF
-,TRBV10-3,-,TRBJ1-4,TGTGCCATCAGTGGAGTCAAGGGGATTGAAAAACTGTTTTTT,CAISGVKGIEKLFF
few,TRBV29-1,TRBD1,TRBJ1-2,TGCAGCGTTAAGCGGGGACAGGGCAGCTCGGAAGGCTACACCTTC,CSVKRGQGSSEGYTF
-,TRBV5-1,TRBD2,TRBJ2-2,TGCGCCAGCAGCTCCCGACTAGCGGGACCCGGGGAGCTGTTTTTT,CASSSRLAGPGELFF
few,TRBV7-9,-,TRBJ1-4,TGTGCCAGCAGCTTAGCGCCTTTGACAGTGAGGGAAAAACTGTTTTTT,CASSLAPLTVREKLFF
-,TRBV7-2,TRBD2,TRBJ2-3,TGTGCCAGCAGCTTAAACGGGGGGAAAGATACGCAGTATTTT,CASSLNGGKDTQYF
-,TRBV11-2,-,TRBJ1-1,TGTGCCAGCAGCTTCGGACCGTCGAACACTGAAGCTTTCTTT,CASSFGPSNTEAFF
-,TRBV4-1,TRBD2,TRBJ2-7,TGCGCCAGCAGCCAAGGAGAGGGTCTAGCGGGGTCTCACGGGGAGCAGTACTTC,CASSQGEGLAGSHGEQYF
-,TRBV11-2,TRBD1,TRBJ2-1,TGTGCCAGCAGCTTTGGGACAGGGCTACGGGCTGAGCAGTTCTTC,CASSFGTGLRAEQFF
-,TRBV30,-,TRBJ1-4,TGTGCCTGGGCCCCGGAGTTACGCGAAAAACTGTTTTTT,CAWAPELREKLFF
-,TRBV7-9,-,TRBJ2-7,TGTGCCAGCAGCCCCGTTTGGGCGGTCGAGCAGTACTTC,CASSPVWAVEQYF
few,TRBV2,-,TRBJ2-2,TGTGCCAGCAGTGCCCAGCCGGCAGGGAGCACCGGGGAGCTGTTTTTT,CASSAQPAGSTGELFF
-,TRBV5-5,-,TRBJ2-1,TGTGCCAGCAGCTTGCCCGCGCGCGATGAGCAGTTCTTC,CASSLPARDEQFF
-,TRBV7-9,-,TRBJ2-1,TGTGCCAGCAGCCGCCGGACAGATGAGCAGTTCTTC,CASSRRTDEQFF
-,TRBV27,-,TRBJ1-2,TGTGCCAGCAGCCCAGAGGGGTATGGCTACACCTTC,CASSPEGYGYTF
few,TRBV27,-,TRBJ1-1,TGTGCCAGCACTGCCCCAAAGGAGTGGGGGACTGAAGCTTTCTTT,CASTAPKEWGTEAFF
-,TRBV7-9,TRBD1,TRBJ2-6,TGTGCCAGCAGCTTAAGACAGGGCCAGTGGTCTGGGGCCAACGTCCTGACTTTC,CASSLRQGQWSGANVLTF
-,TRBV5-6,-,TRBJ1-6,TGTGCCAGCAGCTCGGTCGGTAGGACCTATAATTCACCCCTCCACTTT,CASSSVGRTYNSPLHF
-,TRBV30,-,TRBJ1-3,TGTGCCTGGGGCCTCTCTGGAAACACCATATATTTT,CAWGLSGNTIYF
medium-sized,TRBV28,-,TRBJ2-2,TGTGCCAGCAGTTTACACAGGGAAGGGGGGGAGCTGTTTTTT,CASSLHREGGELFF
medium-sized,TRBV15,-,TRBJ1-5,TGTGCCACCAGCAGAGATTCGGGACCGAGCAATCAGCCCCAGCATTTT,CATSRDSGPSNQPQHF
-,TRBV7-2,-,TRBJ2-3,TGTGCCAGCAGTTTAGGACTGAGTTATTACACAGATACGCAGTATTTT,CASSLGLSYYTDTQYF
few,TRBV30,TRBD1,TRBJ1-4,TGTGCCTGGAGCCCTACGGACAGGGGAAGTGGCGAAAAACTGTTTTTT,CAWSPTDRGSGEKLFF
-,TRBV28,-,TRBJ1-5,TGTGCCAGCAGTCCTCTGGGGCGGCCCCAGCATTTT,CASSPLGRPQHF
-,TRBV5-1,-,TRBJ1-5,TGCGCCAGCAGCTTGGCCGGGGATCAGCCCCAGCATTTT,CASSLAGDQPQHF
-,TRBV6-1,TRBD1,TRBJ2-3,TGTGCCAGCAGCGTAGACAGGGCCACAGATACGCAGTATTTT,CASSVDRATDTQYF
-,TRBV7-2,-,TRBJ2-3,TGTGCCAGCAGCGCCAGGCTAGCAGATACGCAGTATTTT,CASSARLADTQYF
medium-sized,TRBV5-1,TRBD1,TRBJ1-2,TGCGCCAGCAGCTCGGACCCCGGGACAGGGGGTGGCTACACCTTC,CASSSDPGTGGGYTF
-,TRBV18,TRBD1,TRBJ1-2,TGTGCCAGCTCACCCTCCGGGACAGGGACCTATGGCTACACCTTC,CASSPSGTGTYGYTF
few,TRBV6-1,-,TRBJ2-7,TGTGCCAGCAGTGAACTCGGGACGTTGAACGAGCAGTACTTC,CASSELGTLNEQYF
-,TRBV10-2,-,TRBJ1-5,TGCGCCAGCAGCTACGGGACTTATAGCAATCAGCCCCAGCATTTT,CASSYGTYSNQPQHF
few,TRBV4-1,-,TRBJ2-1,TGCGCCAGCAGCCAACCCATGGGGGGACTCCAGTTCTTC,CASSQPMGGLQFF
-,TRBV30,-,TRBJ2-7,TGTGCCTGGAGTGTAGGCAGGGGTTTGGCGCAGTACTTC,CAWSVGRGLAQYF
-,TRBV10-3,-,TRBJ2-7,TGTGCCATCAGTGAGTGGGAGGACAGAGGATCCTACGAGCAGTACTTC,CAISEWEDRGSYEQYF
-,TRBV13,TRBD1,TRBJ1-2,TGTGCCAGCAGCTTCCCCCAGGGGGATGGCTACACCTTC,CASSFPQGDGYTF
once,TRBV20-1,-,TRBJ1-2,TGCAGTGCTAGGTACCTCTATGGCTACACCTTC,CSARYLYGYTF
-,TRBV19,-,TRBJ1-1,TGTGCCAGTAGTATAGAGAGGGGAGTGAACACTGAAGCTTTCTTT,CASSIERGVNTEAFF
once,TRBV4-1,-,TRBJ2-7,TGCGCCAGCAGCCAAGGGTGGCTCTCCTACGAGCAGTACTTC,CASSQGWLSYEQYF
-,TRBV19,TRBD1,TRBJ2-7,TGTGCCAGTCTCGGCTGGACAGGGGCCTCCTACGAGCAGTACTTC,CASLGWTGASYEQYF
-,TRBV10-3,-,TRBJ1-5,TGTGCCATCAGTGAGCTAGGGCCGTTGGGGTATCAGCCCCAGCATTTT,CAISELGPLGYQPQHF
-,TRBV10-1,-,TRBJ2-1,TGCGCCAGCAGTGGAACCCGGGATAATGAGCAGTTCTTC,CASSGTRDNEQFF
few,TRBV7-9,-,TRBJ2-1,TGTGCCAGCAGCTTAGCGCTAGGTCATGAGCAGTTCTTC,CASSLALGHEQFF
few,TRBV28,-,TRBJ1-5,TGTGCCAGCAGTTTAGCTGGGGCTCAGGGCAATCAGCCCCAGCATTTT,CASSLAGAQGNQPQHF
-,TRBV5-4,-,TRBJ1-1,TGTGCCAGCAGCCGGGGGCAGGGGCGTGGCACTGAAGCTTTCTTT,CASSRGQGRGTEAFF
-,TRBV5-5,-,TRBJ2-7,TGTGCCAGCAGCCGTACGGGACACCTCGTTTCCTACGAGCAGTACTTC,CASSRTGHLVSYEQYF
-,TRBV30,TRBD1,TRBJ2-1,TGTGCCTCCGACAGGGGGACCTACAATGAGCAGTTCTTC,CASDRGTYNEQFF
-,TRBV5-4,TRBD1,TRBJ2-1,TGTGCCAGCAGTTTACAGGGGTACTACAATGAGCAGTTCTTC,CASSLQGYYNEQFF
-,TRBV5-1,TRBD1,TRBJ2-7,TGCGCCAGCAGCTCGCCCAGGGACAGGCTTTCCTACGAGCAGTACTTC,CASSSPRDRLSYEQYF